The rows below give T cell receptor beta chains drawn from one sample of a study of beta chain features in type 1 diabetes. Some clones are missing from TCRdb's copy, which holds only in-frame ones; the method was immunoSEQ multiplex PCR. This sample has 850,000 to 900,000 clones, with roughly a sixth found just once. Sample: naive CD4+ T cells from blood. All receptors come from a woman aged 18-30 years in good health. CDR3s include the opening cysteine and the closing phenylalanine or tryptophan. The order of the fields is clone size, CDR3 length, J gene, V gene, D gene, CDR3 protein, CDR3 DNA. D genes are given only for firm matches. Expanded clones get a size class; other rows say once, few or many, or leave the size out.

>NA|14|TRBJ2-3|TRBV5-6|NA
CASSYGSYGDTQYF
TGTGCCAGCAGCTATGGCTCGTATGGAGATACGCAGTATTTT
>NA|15|TRBJ2-5|TRBV9|NA
CASSSYGGLQETQYF
TGTGCCAGCAGCTCCTACGGGGGATTACAGGAGACCCAGTACTTC
>few|16|TRBJ2-2|TRBV18|TRBD2
CASSPGLASNTGELFF
TGTGCCAGCTCACCGGGACTAGCGTCGAACACCGGGGAGCTGTTTTTT
>few|18|TRBJ2-1|TRBV7-6|NA
CASSSLRVAPRWHNEQFF
TGTGCCAGCAGCTCGCTCAGGGTAGCACCCAGGTGGCACAATGAGCAGTTCTTC
>NA|13|TRBJ2-1|TRBV18|NA
CASSPLRNNEQFF
TGTGCCAGCTCACCGTTGCGGAACAATGAGCAGTTCTTC
>NA|14|TRBJ2-7|TRBV19|NA
CASSIGWGSYEQYF
TGTGCCAGTAGTATCGGATGGGGGTCCTACGAGCAGTACTTC
>few|14|TRBJ1-2|TRBV7-9|TRBD1
CASSRDRSIYGYTF
TGTGCCAGCAGTCGGGACAGGAGTATCTATGGCTACACCTTC
>NA|13|TRBJ1-2|TRBV7-9|TRBD1
CASQPGTGSGYTF
TGTGCCTCCCAACCCGGGACAGGGTCTGGCTACACCTTC
>NA|14|TRBJ2-1|TRBV7-2|TRBD2
CASSLLAGETEQFF
TGTGCCAGCAGCTTACTAGCGGGAGAAACTGAGCAGTTCTTC
>few|17|TRBJ2-4|TRBV19|NA
CASSISRASIAKNIQYF
TGTGCCAGTAGTATATCAAGGGCCTCCATAGCCAAAAACATTCAGTACTTC
>NA|15|TRBJ2-5|TRBV7-9|TRBD1
CASSFAGTGNPKVYF
TGTGCCAGCAGCTTCGCCGGGACAGGGAATCCCAAGGTGTACTTC
>few|16|TRBJ1-1|TRBV18|NA
CASSPPYSVANTEAFF
TGTGCCAGCTCACCACCGTACTCGGTAGCGAACACTGAAGCTTTCTTT
>NA|14|TRBJ1-2|TRBV9|NA
CASSVDMTFYGYTF
TGTGCCAGCAGCGTAGATATGACCTTCTATGGCTACACCTTC
>NA|17|TRBJ2-3|TRBV6-1|TRBD1
CASSEARTGVGTDTQYF
TGTGCCAGCAGTGAAGCCAGGACAGGGGTCGGCACAGATACGCAGTATTTT
>few|13|TRBJ2-7|TRBV4-2|NA
CASSQEGVYEQYF
TGTGCCAGCAGCCAAGAAGGAGTTTACGAGCAGTACTTC
>NA|13|TRBJ2-5|TRBV18|NA
CASSPQVEETQYF
TGTGCCAGCTCACCACAGGTTGAGGAGACCCAGTACTTC
>few|13|TRBJ2-7|TRBV7-2|TRBD1
CASSFDRGYEQYF
TGTGCCAGCAGTTTTGACAGGGGGTACGAGCAGTACTTC
>few|12|TRBJ2-5|TRBV29-1|NA
CSAQGGQETQYF
TGCAGCGCCCAGGGGGGACAAGAGACCCAGTACTTC
>few|14|TRBJ2-7|TRBV7-9|TRBD1
CASSSRDRAYEQYF
TGTGCCAGCAGCTCCCGGGACAGGGCCTACGAGCAGTACTTC
>NA|15|TRBJ2-7|TRBV7-9|NA
CASSVNRDSEYEQYF
TGTGCCAGCAGCGTCAACCGGGACTCAGAGTACGAGCAGTACTTC
>few|15|TRBJ2-7|TRBV5-1|NA
CASSLTRDPAYEQYF
TGCGCCAGCAGCCTTACCAGGGACCCAGCCTACGAGCAGTACTTC
>few|16|TRBJ2-5|TRBV5-4|NA
CASSQDLGRHQETQYF
TGCGCCAGCAGCCAAGACTTAGGGAGGCACCAAGAGACCCAGTACTTC
>NA|14|TRBJ2-5|TRBV9|TRBD1
CASSAGQGYETQYF
TGTGCCAGCAGCGCGGGACAGGGATATGAGACCCAGTACTTC
>NA|14|TRBJ1-4|TRBV28|TRBD1
CASRRTGINEKLFF
TGTGCCAGCAGACGGACAGGGATTAATGAAAAACTGTTTTTT
>few|18|TRBJ2-3|TRBV4-3|TRBD2
CASSQDERAGAGADTQYF
TGCGCCAGCAGCCAAGATGAACGGGCGGGAGCCGGGGCAGATACGCAGTATTTT
>NA|16|TRBJ2-5|TRBV11-2|NA
CASSLDPGRNQETQYF
TGTGCCAGCAGCTTAGACCCCGGCAGAAACCAAGAGACCCAGTACTTC
>NA|13|TRBJ1-1|TRBV25-1|NA
CASGERVNTEAFF
TGTGCCAGCGGGGAGAGGGTGAACACTGAAGCTTTCTTT
>NA|14|TRBJ2-1|TRBV7-9|NA
CASSFRDTYNEQFF
TGTGCCAGCAGTTTCCGGGACACGTACAATGAGCAGTTCTTC
>few|13|TRBJ1-2|TRBV28|NA
CASRVQRTHGYTF
TGTGCCAGCCGCGTACAGAGGACACATGGCTACACCTTC
>few|13|TRBJ2-7|TRBV9|NA
CASSVRPGDEQYF
TGTGCCAGCAGCGTTCGACCTGGGGACGAGCAGTACTTC
>few|14|TRBJ2-7|TRBV7-2|NA
CASSLEGQIHEQYF
TGTGCCAGCAGCTTAGAGGGACAAATCCACGAGCAGTACTTC
>few|13|TRBJ2-1|TRBV7-3|NA
CASSLNPRGEQFF
TGTGCCAGCAGCTTAAATCCCCGTGGTGAGCAGTTCTTC
>few|16|TRBJ1-3|TRBV9|TRBD1
CASSVERTGYGNTIYF
TGTGCCAGCAGCGTAGAAAGGACAGGGTACGGAAACACCATATATTTT
>NA|15|TRBJ2-1|TRBV11-2|TRBD2
CASSLETSGSYEQFF
TGTGCCAGCAGCTTAGAAACTAGCGGGAGCTATGAGCAGTTCTTC
>NA|17|TRBJ2-1|TRBV28|TRBD2
CASSLVSGGRQYNEQFF
TGTGCCAGCAGTTTAGTTTCTGGCGGGAGGCAATACAATGAGCAGTTCTTC
>few|12|TRBJ1-2|TRBV7-9|NA
CASSLVQGGYTF
TGTGCCAGCAGCTTAGTACAGGGTGGCTACACCTTC
>few|13|TRBJ2-7|TRBV19|TRBD1
CASSNRGRDEQYF
TGTGCCAGTAGTAACAGGGGGCGCGACGAGCAGTACTTC
>few|15|TRBJ2-1|TRBV15|NA
CATSRAGRFNDEQFF
TGTGCCACCAGCAGAGCCGGTAGGTTCAATGACGAGCAGTTCTTC
>NA|13|TRBJ2-1|TRBV7-2|NA
CASSSRPWSEQFF
TGTGCCAGCAGCTCTCGCCCCTGGAGTGAGCAGTTCTTC
>few|14|TRBJ1-1|TRBV7-8|NA
CASSAYRANTEAFF
TGTGCCAGCAGCGCGTACAGGGCGAACACTGAAGCTTTCTTT
>NA|15|TRBJ1-3|TRBV23-1|NA
CASSQTGPEGYTIYF
TGCGCCAGCAGTCAGACGGGACCTGAGGGCTACACCATATATTTT
>few|14|TRBJ1-3|TRBV5-6|NA
CASSFPGAGNTIYF
TGTGCCAGCAGCTTTCCCGGGGCTGGAAACACCATATATTTT
>NA|16|TRBJ2-7|TRBV11-2|TRBD2
CASSSRIAGISYEQYF
TGTGCCAGCAGCTCAAGAATAGCGGGAATCTCCTACGAGCAGTACTTC
>NA|14|TRBJ2-3|TRBV11-3|NA
CASNQGIGTDTQYF
TGTGCCAGCAACCAGGGTATTGGCACAGATACGCAGTATTTT
>few|14|TRBJ2-7|TRBV7-2|TRBD2
CASSSAGRIYEQYF
TGTGCCAGCAGCTCGGCCGGGAGGATATACGAGCAGTACTTC
>NA|15|TRBJ1-1|TRBV2|NA
CASSSVRLGYTEAFF
TGTGCCAGCAGTTCTGTCAGGCTGGGCTACACTGAAGCTTTCTTT
>few|14|TRBJ1-2|TRBV7-2|NA
CASSLLVSSYGYTF
TGTGCCAGCAGCTTGCTGGTATCGAGCTATGGCTACACCTTC